This TCR beta chain was profiled in a study of cytomegalovirus exposure and HLA in healthy donors. Turning to the study itself: Approximately 170 million T cells yielded approximately 110 million unique TCR beta sequences in earlier analysis. Regarding the study as a whole: A few CMV-associated chains were confirmed in vitro to be specific for CMV antigens.

Comments on this clone: Its antigen is not known. The junction shows a germline mismatch at one end, possibly a read error.

Per germline, CDR1 SEHNR and CDR2 FQNEAQ (reference sequence). The CDR3 extends over 15 amino acids. With 60 Vbeta and 13 Jbeta primers, the PCR was carried out. Some clones are missing from TCRdb's copy, which holds only in-frame ones; the method was immunoSEQ multiplex PCR. This table holds roughly 120,000 clones, roughly 74% found once. This chain links TRBV7-9 with TRBJ1-2, with 12 bases lining up with TRBD1. Source material: PBMCs. The clonotype originates from a woman between 45 and 65 years old in good health and CMV-seropositive. The CDR3 loop is CSSSLGTGGGYGYTF. The CDR3 DNA reads TGTTCCAGCAGCCTCGGGACAGGGGGCGGGTATGGCTACACCTTC.